Shown below are 22 T cell receptor beta chains from a single sample sequenced in a study of T cell clones after liver transplantation. Produced via immunoSEQ multiplex PCR; TCRdb's table is partial and in-frame only. Of tens of thousands of clones in the sample, about 82% were seen once. This material consisted of CD4+ T cells from blood, taken approximately 45 months after liver transplant. These receptors were obtained from a human patient who received a liver transplant. Some T cells may trace back to the graft donor.

The chain is built from TRBV7-3 and TRBJ2-1; TRBD2 matches 7 bases. Germline V gene lookup returns CDR1 SGHTA and CDR2 FQGTGA. The CDR3 has 15 amino acids. With 4 bases clipped from V and 7 bases from J, the junction kept 10 bases outside the gene matches. The CDR3 nucleotides are TGTGCCAGCAGCTACGGGACGGGAGGCGGGAATGAGCAGTTCTTC. Translating it yields CASSYGTGGGNEQFF.

The chain carries TRBV5-1 and TRBJ2-7; TRBD2 is a possible D gene (5 bases). V was cut by 0 bases and J by 2 bases, with 12 bases left in between. The CDR3 is 15 residues long. The germline CDR1 and CDR2 sequences are SGHRS and YFSETQ. The CDR3 DNA follows: TGCGCCAGCAGCTTGGTGCCGGGGTTGACCTACGAGCAGTACTTC. As protein: CASSLVPGLTYEQYF.

This chain links TRBV4-1 with TRBJ2-7, with D perhaps matching TRBD1 or TRBD2 (5 bases each). There are 18 residues in the CDR3. V was trimmed by 5 bases and J by 0 bases, leaving 23 bases between them. Germline-derived CDR1 and CDR2 are MGHRA and YSYEKL. CDR3 DNA sequence: TGCGCCAGCAGCTTCGGGACGGGCTGGGGTCTAAGCTCCTACGAGCAGTACTTC. Protein sequence: CASSFGTGWGLSSYEQYF.

The rearrangement uses TRBV18 and TRBJ1-1, with unresolved D. The V end was cut by 6 bases, the J end by 1 base, with 12 bases between. The CDR3 sequence is 14 residues long. Germline CDR1 reads KGHSH; CDR2 reads LQKENI. Here the CDR3 DNA reads TGTGCCAGCTCCCCGGCCCCCGCGAACACTGAAGCTTTCTTT. This codes for CASSPAPANTEAFF.

The V and J genes are TRBV27 and TRBJ1-1, with a possible D match to TRBD1 (6 bases). This CDR3 is 15 amino acids long. Germline V gene lookup returns CDR1 MNHEY and CDR2 SMNVEV (reference sequence). Trimming stripped 8 bases from V and 1 base from J, with 17 bases between. CDR3 nucleotides: TGTGCCAGCTTAAAACAACAGGGACCGAACACTGAAGCTTTCTTT. This gives the protein CASLKQQGPNTEAFF.

The chain is built from TRBV6-1 and TRBJ2-7, with TRBD2 matching over 9 bases. CDR3 length: 15 amino acids. The junction had 5 bases not matched to a gene; V was cut back by 1 base and J by 4 bases. Looked up from germline, CDR1 is MNHNS and CDR2 is SASEGT. The CDR3: CASSEGPTSGYEQYF. The DNA for the CDR3 is TGTGCCAGCAGTGAAGGCCCGACTAGCGGTTACGAGCAGTACTTC.

Here the CDR3 DNA reads TGCGCCAGCAGTGGGGCTAGCGGCGCCTACAATGAGCAGTTCTTC. Its protein product is CASSGASGAYNEQFF. This chain connects TRBV10-1 to TRBJ2-1; TRBD2 matches at 7 bases. Per germline, CDR1 WNHNN and CDR2 SYGVQD (reference sequence). V was pared by 4 bases and J by 2 bases, with 5 bases of the junction left unmatched. CDR3 length: 15 residues.

This clone was counted a few times. This chain joins TRBV6-6 and TRBJ2-7; 7 bases fit TRBD1. CDR3 length: 14 residues. V lost 6 bases, J lost 0 bases, and 5 bases stayed unmatched. Per the germline V gene, CDR1 is MNHNY and CDR2 is SVGAGI (reference sequence). CDR3 in DNA: TGTGCCAGCAGCGGGACAGCCCTCTCCTACGAGCAGTACTTC. The encoded protein is CASSGTALSYEQYF.

This chain uses TRBV6-1 with TRBJ1-2; no definite D call. Trimming stripped 5 bases from V and 3 bases from J, with 10 bases between. The CDR3 length is 13 residues. Germline CDR1 is MNHNS and CDR2 is SASEGT. In DNA form, the CDR3 reads TGTGCCAGCAGTTGGAACGGAGACTATGGCTACACCTTC. As protein: CASSWNGDYGYTF.

The rearrangement links TRBV5-4 to TRBJ2-1; 9 bases match TRBD1. The germline CDR1 and CDR2 sequences are SGHNT and YYREEE (reference sequence). Trimming removed 4 bases from V and 3 bases from J; junction bases left unmatched: 5. The CDR3 consists of 15 residues. CDR3 region: CASSQDRGDYNEQFF. The CDR3 DNA follows: TGTGCCAGCAGCCAAGACAGGGGGGACTACAATGAGCAGTTCTTC.

Only one count was recorded for this clone. A junction boundary mismatches the germline segment, possibly from a read error. The J gene is TRBJ2-3, the V gene TRBV5-1; D is perhaps TRBD1 or TRBD2 (5 bases each). The CDR3 consists of 12 residues. From germline, CDR1 is SGHRS and CDR2 YFSETQ. CDR3 region: CASTLGADTQYF. The CDR3 DNA follows: TGCGCCAGCACCTTGGGGGCAGATACGCAGTATTTT.

The chain uses TRBV5-8 and TRBJ1-1, with D possibly being TRBD1 (5 bases). The germline V and J ends were trimmed by 1 base and 10 bases, with 17 bases remaining between them. The germline CDR1 and CDR2 sequences are SGHTS and YDEGEE. The CDR3 has 14 amino acids. The chain's CDR3 is CASSLPGVPRVAFF. The CDR3 coding sequence is TGTGCCAGCAGCTTGCCGGGGGTCCCGAGGGTAGCTTTCTTT.

This chain uses TRBV30 with TRBJ1-1; no clear D gene. CDR1 GTSNPN and CDR2 SVGIG come from the germline V gene (reference sequence). The CDR3 loop spans 12 amino acids. V lost 1 base and J 4 bases, leaving 7 bases between the germline ends. The CDR3 here is CAWSGTATEAFF. CDR3 DNA sequence: TGTGCCTGGAGTGGTACAGCCACTGAAGCTTTCTTT.

This clone was seen a handful of times. V gene TRBV9 combines with J gene TRBJ2-3; D remains ambiguous. The CDR3 has 13 amino acids. V was cut by 4 bases and J by 3 bases, with 9 bases left in between. Germline V gives CDR1 SGDLS, CDR2 YYNGEE. CDR3 residues: CASSPMGTDTQYF. CDR3 nucleotides: TGTGCCAGCAGCCCGATGGGTACAGATACGCAGTATTTT.

J is TRBJ1-1 and V is TRBV5-6; 11 bases align to TRBD1. CDR1 and CDR2 (germline): SGHDT, YYEEEE. The trim removed 4 bases at V and 4 bases at J, leaving 12 bases unmatched. The CDR3 has 17 amino acids. The DNA for the CDR3 is TGTGCCAGCAGCCCATGGGGGACAGGGGGTCCGAGCACTGAAGCTTTCTTT. Its translation is CASSPWGTGGPSTEAFF.

The chain carries TRBV27 and TRBJ2-3; 9 bases are shared with TRBD1. Unmatched junction bases numbered 4, after V lost 3 bases and J lost 3 bases. The germline V gene encodes CDR1 MNHEY and CDR2 SMNVEV (reference sequence). The CDR3 spans 15 residues. This CDR3 reads CASSLDRGETDTQYF. The CDR3 DNA sequence: TGTGCCAGCAGTTTGGACAGGGGAGAGACAGATACGCAGTATTTT.

The chain couples TRBV9 to TRBJ2-3; D is possibly TRBD1 or TRBD2 (5 bases each). The V end was cut by 0 bases, the J end by 0 bases, with 26 bases between. This CDR3 region has 21 residues. The V gene's germline CDR1 is SGDLS and CDR2 YYNGEE. CDR3 in amino acids: CASSVGFGAGPTATSTDTQYF. DNA of the CDR3: TGTGCCAGCAGCGTAGGCTTCGGGGCGGGTCCCACGGCGACGAGCACAGATACGCAGTATTTT.

The gene calls are TRBV28 and TRBJ1-1, with TRBD1 identical over 8 bases. The CDR3 spans 13 residues. Trimming cost V 6 bases and J 4 bases; bases outside gene matches: 4. Germline V gene lookup returns CDR1 MDHEN and CDR2 SYDVKM. The chain's CDR3 is CASRLTGGTEAFF. The DNA for the CDR3 is TGTGCCAGCAGACTTACAGGGGGCACTGAAGCTTTCTTT.

The rearrangement uses TRBV14 and TRBJ1-2; tentative D call: TRBD1 (6 bases). CDR3 length: 15 residues. Germline CDR1 SGHDN, CDR2 FVKESK. Trimming stripped 1 base from V and 3 bases from J, with 12 bases between. The CDR3 protein is CASSQGGGRDYGYTF. CDR3 in DNA: TGTGCCAGCAGCCAAGGAGGGGGAAGGGACTATGGCTACACCTTC.

The chain employs TRBV28 and TRBJ2-7, with 7 bases identical to TRBD2. V gave up 3 bases and J gave up 3 bases; unmatched junction bases: 5. The CDR3 contains 14 residues. The germline CDR1 and CDR2 sequences are MDHEN and SYDVKM. The CDR3 here is CASSFPAGRYEQYF. The DNA of the CDR3 is TGTGCCAGCAGTTTCCCAGCGGGACGCTACGAGCAGTACTTC.

This chain joins TRBV27 and TRBJ2-3; 7 bases line up with TRBD2. After removal of 0 bases from V and 2 bases from J, the junction contained 2 bases not matched to a gene. This CDR3 has 15 amino acids. Germline V gene lookup returns CDR1 MNHEY and CDR2 SMNVEV (reference sequence). Written as DNA, the CDR3 is TGTGCCAGCAGTTTATCGCGGGGGACCACAGATACGCAGTATTTT. It specifies CASSLSRGTTDTQYF.

This sequence joins TRBV5-1 and TRBJ2-1, with a weak D call TRBD1 (5 bases). Trimming took off 0 bases at V and 5 bases at J, with 9 bases between the two ends. Germline CDR1 is SGHRS and CDR2 is YFSETQ. The CDR3 totals 14 residues. The CDR3 DNA reads as TGCGCCAGCAGCTTGGGGCAGGGCCACAATGAGCAGTTCTTC. Protein sequence: CASSLGQGHNEQFF.